The 23 T cell receptor beta chains below come from one sample, sequenced in a study of blood T cell repertoires in COVID-19. Measured with immunoSEQ multiplex PCR; TCRdb has only the in-frame clones, and not every one. Of 350,000 to 400,000 clones listed, approximately 90% are singletons. The specimen was PBMCs or T cells enriched from blood (not recorded which). These receptors were obtained from a woman younger than 35 who had recovered from COVID-19.

The J gene is TRBJ1-1, the V gene TRBV7-2; D gene uncertain. The CDR3 loop spans 15 amino acids. Germline CDR1 SGHTA, CDR2 FQGNSA. Trimming pared 5 bases from V and 0 bases from J, leaving 13 bases between. This CDR3 is CASSPGWVLNTEAFF. CDR3 DNA: TGTGCCAGCAGCCCAGGCTGGGTCCTGAACACTGAAGCTTTCTTT.

Details on this clone: A much larger clone is a single base away; this may be a read error. The V gene is TRBV5-6, the J gene TRBJ1-4, with TRBD1 matching over 9 bases. Germline CDR1 and CDR2: SGHDT and YYEEEE. The V segment lost 5 bases and the J segment 6 bases; nucleotides outside the gene matches: 5. CDR3 length: 14 residues. CDR3 in amino acids: CASSLQGADEKLFF. In nucleotides, the CDR3 is TGTGCCAGCAGTTTACAGGGGGCGGATGAAAAACTGTTTTTT.

CDR3 region: CAWETGVQYEQYF. In DNA form, the CDR3 reads TGTGCCTGGGAAACAGGAGTACAGTACGAGCAGTACTTC. The chain employs TRBV30 and TRBJ2-7; perhaps TRBD1 as D (5 bases). Germline lookup yields CDR1 GTSNPN and CDR2 SVGIG (reference sequence). V was shortened by 5 bases and J by 4 bases, with 15 bases between the two germline ends. The CDR3 is 13 residues long.

J is TRBJ2-5 and V is TRBV10-3; TRBD2 aligns across 12 bases. The CDR3 is 16 amino acids. With V trimmed by 2 bases and J by 3 bases, 4 bases remained unmatched. CDR1 and CDR2 from the germline V gene are ENHRY and SYGVKD. The CDR3 region is CAISEPRTSGKETQYF. Written as DNA, the CDR3 is TGTGCCATCAGTGAGCCAAGGACTAGCGGGAAAGAGACCCAGTACTTC.

The V call is TRBV28, the J call TRBJ1-5; no clear D. Germline V CDR1 and CDR2: MDHEN, SYDVKM. This CDR3 spans 13 amino acids. The V end lost 3 bases, the J end lost 5 bases, and 8 bases lay between the germline ends. The CDR3 loop is CASSFPSYQPQHF. For the CDR3, the DNA is TGTGCCAGCAGTTTCCCCTCGTATCAGCCCCAGCATTTT. Full variable domain (remainder filled in from reference TRBV28 and TRBJ1-5): DVKVTQSSRYLVKRTGEKVFLECVQDMDHENMFWYRQDPGLGLRLIYFSYDVKMKEKGDIPEGYSVSREKKERFSLILESASTNQTSMYLCASSFPSYQPQHFGDGTRLSIL.

The chain uses TRBV30 and TRBJ1-5; 7 bases align to TRBD1. CDR3 length equals 15 residues. CDR1 and CDR2 from the germline V gene are GTSNPN and SVGIG (reference sequence). Trimming took 3 bases from V and 3 from J; bases not matched to a gene: 8. The CDR3 bases are TGTGCCTGGAGAAGGCCAGGGGGGTCCAATCAGCCCCAGCATTTT. Protein sequence: CAWRRPGGSNQPQHF.

The V gene is TRBV5-1, the J gene TRBJ2-5; D is perhaps TRBD2 (6 bases). Trimming left V 7 bases short and J 1 base short, with 11 bases between. The germline CDR1 and CDR2 sequences are SGHRS and YFSETQ. This CDR3 has 13 residues. CDR3 sequence reads: CASGGGLQETQYF. As DNA, the CDR3 is TGCGCCAGCGGGGGAGGTCTCCAAGAGACCCAGTACTTC.

This clone came up a few times. The V gene is TRBV30, the J gene TRBJ1-5; tentative D call: TRBD1 (6 bases). Trimming took off 3 bases at V and 4 bases at J, with 10 bases between the two ends. This CDR3 spans 13 amino acids. CDR1 is GTSNPN and CDR2 is SVGIG in the germline V gene (reference sequence). CDR3 sequence (DNA): TGTGCCTGGAGGGACAGAGGGAATCAGCCCCAGCATTTT. It codes for CAWRDRGNQPQHF.

This rearrangement joins TRBV7-9 to TRBJ2-7; 9 positions match TRBD2. CDR1 and CDR2 from the germline V gene are SEHNR and FQNEAQ (reference sequence). V trimming: 5 bases; J trimming: 1 base; junction bases outside the gene matches: 6. The CDR3 is 15 residues long. CDR3 in DNA: TGTGCCAGCAGCGGCTGGAGCGGGGGGTCCTACGAGCAGTACTTC. It codes for CASSGWSGGSYEQYF.

V gene TRBV28 combines with J gene TRBJ2-2; D perhaps matches TRBD1 (5 bases). CDR1 and CDR2 from the germline V gene are MDHEN and SYDVKM. Between the trimmed V and J ends, which lost 10 bases and 15 bases, there was a span of 30 bases. The CDR3 length is 15 residues. The CDR3 DNA follows: TGTGCCACCTCACAGGAAGCCCAATACCGGCGGAAGGTGTTTTTT. It codes for CATSQEAQYRRKVFF.

The rearrangement joins TRBV6-2 or TRBV6-3 to TRBJ1-6; no clear D gene. This CDR3 is 14 amino acids long. V lost 3 bases, J lost 8 bases, and 11 bases lay in between. CDR1 and CDR2 (germline): MNHEY, SVGEGT. The DNA for the CDR3 is TGTGCCAGCAGTTATGGGCAGATGGATTCACCCCTCCACTTT. Translating gives CASSYGQMDSPLHF.

The chain uses TRBV9 and TRBJ2-7, with D possibly being TRBD2 (6 bases). This CDR3 is 15 amino acids long. CDR1 and CDR2 from the germline V gene are SGDLS and YYNGEE. V was cut by 3 bases and J by 2 bases, with 15 bases left in between. The DNA for the CDR3 is TGTGCCAGCAGCGCCTCCGGAGGGTCCGCCTACGAGCAGTACTTC. Translating it yields CASSASGGSAYEQYF.

The chain employs TRBV18 and TRBJ2-2; 9 nucleotides match TRBD1. V was clipped by 3 bases and J by 5 bases; unmatched bases: 4. Looked up from germline, CDR1 is KGHSH and CDR2 is LQKENI. The CDR3 is made up of 15 amino acids. This CDR3 reads CASSPDRGRTGELFF. The CDR3 bases are TGTGCCAGCTCACCGGACAGGGGCCGTACCGGGGAGCTGTTTTTT.

This clone occurred once. The chain carries TRBV6-5 and TRBJ1-1; D is uncertain. The CDR3 consists of 11 residues. V shed 10 bases and J shed 4 bases, with 10 bases lying between them. Germline loops: CDR1 MNHEY, CDR2 SVGAGI. The chain's CDR3 is CANLKSTEAFF. Here the CDR3 DNA reads TGTGCCAACTTAAAGAGCACTGAAGCTTTCTTT.

The chain combines TRBV18 with TRBJ1-6; D possibly corresponds to TRBD1 (5 bases). Germline values: CDR1 KGHSH, CDR2 LQKENI. With 5 bases removed from V and 9 bases from J, the gap between germline ends came to 17 bases. The CDR3 has 15 residues. CDR3 in DNA: TGTGCCAGCTCAGACCAGGCGGGGCTCAGTTCACCCCTCCACTTT. Translating it yields CASSDQAGLSSPLHF. Together with reference TRBV18 and TRBJ1-6, the CDR3 gives the full variable domain: NAGVMQNPRHLVRRRGQEARLRCSPMKGHSHVYWYRQLPEEGLKFMVYLQKENIIDESGMPKERFSAEFPKEGPSILRIQQVVRGDSAAYFCASSDQAGLSSPLHFGNGTRLTVT.

The genes are TRBV7-3 and TRBJ1-2; D ambiguous. The V and J ends lost 0 bases and 4 bases respectively, with 21 bases between them. Germline V gene sequence: CDR1 SGHTA, CDR2 FQGTGA. There are 18 residues in the CDR3. For the CDR3, the DNA is TGTGCCAGCAGCTTAACGGACTCCAGGAGGCGATTATGCTATGGCTACACCTTC. Protein sequence: CASSLTDSRRRLCYGYTF.

The V and J genes are TRBV28 and TRBJ2-7; perhaps TRBD1 as D (6 bases). The length of the CDR3 is 14 residues. V lost 6 bases to trimming and J lost 2 bases, with 14 bases between them. The germline gives CDR1 MDHEN, CDR2 SYDVKM. In nucleotides, the CDR3 is TGTGCCAGCAGCCCGGAACAGGGCCCCTACGAGCAGTACTTC. It encodes CASSPEQGPYEQYF.

The chain is built from TRBV2 and TRBJ1-1; no firm D call. Germline V gene lookup returns CDR1 SNHLY and CDR2 FYNNEI. The CDR3 has 14 residues. V was shortened by 7 bases and J by 1 base, with 13 bases between the two germline ends. Written as DNA, the CDR3 is TGTGCCAGCATCGGCTTCGTAGCGAACACTGAAGCTTTCTTT. This translates into CASIGFVANTEAFF.

The V and J genes are TRBV4-2 and TRBJ2-6; 9 nucleotides agree with TRBD2. Trimming cost V 2 bases and J 0 bases; bases outside gene matches: 8. Germline loops: CDR1 LGHNA, CDR2 YNFKEQ. The CDR3 consists of 19 residues. CDR3 nucleotides: TGTGCCAGCAGCCAATTAACCGGGACTAGCCTCTCTGGGGCCAACGTCCTGACTTTC. It encodes CASSQLTGTSLSGANVLTF.

This clone was seen just once. The chain couples TRBV19 to TRBJ1-1; weak D call: TRBD1 (5 bases). The CDR3 has 14 residues. The germline CDR1 and CDR2 sequences are LNHDA and SQIVND (reference sequence). V lost 3 bases to trimming and J lost 2 bases, with 10 bases between them. CDR3 in amino acids: CASSMGGFNTEAFF. The DNA for the CDR3 is TGTGCCAGTAGTATGGGGGGGTTCAACACTGAAGCTTTCTTT.

This clone is a singleton in its sample. V and J are TRBV5-1 and TRBJ2-2, with TRBD2 identical over 11 bases. V lost 1 base and J lost 3; bases outside the gene matches: 2. The CDR3 length is 16 residues. Germline CDR1 SGHRS, CDR2 YFSETQ. CDR3 residues: CASSLSGLADTGELFF. The DNA of the CDR3 is TGCGCCAGCAGCTTGTCGGGACTAGCGGACACCGGGGAGCTGTTTTTT.

The chain employs TRBV27 and TRBJ2-1, with 7 nucleotides matching TRBD2. The V segment lost 6 bases and the J segment 1 base; nucleotides outside the gene matches: 15. Germline CDR1 MNHEY, CDR2 SMNVEV (reference sequence). This CDR3 has 18 amino acids. The CDR3 loop is CASRVNGGGFISYNEQFF. Here the CDR3 DNA reads TGTGCCAGCAGGGTAAATGGGGGGGGTTTTATTTCCTACAATGAGCAGTTCTTC.

The chain has TRBV6-5 and TRBJ1-3; D perhaps matches TRBD1 (6 bases). V gave up 5 bases and J gave up 0 bases, with 11 bases separating them. Per the germline V gene, CDR1 is MNHEY and CDR2 is SVGAGI. The CDR3 runs 15 residues. CDR3 amino acids: CASSPGVRSGNTIYF. The CDR3 nucleotides are TGTGCCAGCAGTCCAGGGGTCCGCTCTGGAAACACCATATATTTT.